A selection of T cell receptor beta chains follows, all from one sample in a study of T cells after yellow fever vaccination. From the 5' RACE reads, TCRdb called clonotypes with MiXCR, one entry per CDR3 protein. The top ten clones hold about 17% of a sample with about 370,000 distinct CDR3 sequences, roughly 10% of them seen once. Sequencing was performed on PBMCs, taken on the day of the first yellow fever vaccination. The source of these receptors is a man between 18 and 35 years old who received the YFV17D yellow fever vaccine. CDR3s include the opening cysteine and the closing phenylalanine or tryptophan. D genes are given only for firm matches. Size is omitted from some rows. Given values are once, few, many or a class for expanded clones.

d_gene	abundance	j_gene	v_gene	CDR3nt	CDR3aa
.	many	TRBJ1-1	TRBV12-3/TRBV12-4	TGTGCCAGCACCCCTGAGTACGGGAACACTGAAGCTTTCTTT	CASTPEYGNTEAFF
TRBD2	.	TRBJ2-2	TRBV12-3/TRBV12-4	TGTGCCAGCAGCAAGACTAGCCCCGGGGAGCTGTTTTTT	CASSKTSPGELFF
.	.	TRBJ1-2	TRBV12-3/TRBV12-4	TGTGCCAGCAGTTTTGGGTCCCCCCTACGGTTC	CASSFGSPLRF
TRBD2	few	TRBJ2-7	TRBV29-1	TGCAGCGCCGCCGGGGGGAGTCCCTACGAGCAGTACTTC	CSAAGGSPYEQYF
TRBD2	few	TRBJ2-1	TRBV29-1	TGCAGCCTCCAAGCTAGCGGGGGGCTTTCGGATGAGCAGTTCTTC	CSLQASGGLSDEQFF
TRBD2	few	TRBJ2-2	TRBV19	TGTGCCAGTCGGCTAGCGGGGAACACCGGGGAGCTGTTTTTT	CASRLAGNTGELFF
.	.	TRBJ2-1	TRBV5-1	TGCGCCAGCAGCAGAGCTTTGAATGAGCAGTTCTTC	CASSRALNEQFF
.	.	TRBJ1-6	TRBV6-1	TGTGCCAGCAGTGAAGCCAGTACAGTTCGGGATTCACCCCTCCACTTT	CASSEASTVRDSPLHF
TRBD1	few	TRBJ2-4	TRBV5-1	TGCGCCAGCAGCTTCGGCAGGGGGCAAAACATTCAGTACTTC	CASSFGRGQNIQYF
.	few	TRBJ1-2	TRBV9	TGTGCCAGCAGCCCTGGACAGAATGTTAACTATGGCTACACCTTC	CASSPGQNVNYGYTF
TRBD1	.	TRBJ1-1	TRBV2	TGTGCCAGCAGTGAAGGTGGTAGGGGGCGCCGGACTTTCTTT	CASSEGGRGRRTFF
.	few	TRBJ1-6	TRBV9	TGTGCCAGCAGCGTCGAACTGGATTCACCCCTCCACTTT	CASSVELDSPLHF
.	many	TRBJ2-3	TRBV3-1	TGTGCCAGCAGTCAACCGGGACACAGCACAGATACGCAGTATTTT	CASSQPGHSTDTQYF
.	few	TRBJ2-1	TRBV4-1	TGCGCCAGCAGCCAAGAGAAGAGACAGATGAATGAGCAGTTCTTC	CASSQEKRQMNEQFF
.	few	TRBJ2-7	TRBV5-6	TGTGCCAGCAGCTTCGGTTGGTTACACCTTCGAACCTACGAGCAGTACTTC	CASSFGWLHLRTYEQYF
.	.	TRBJ1-2	TRBV12-3/TRBV12-4	TGTGCCAGCAGTTTAGTGGGCCGCTATGGCTACACCTTC	CASSLVGRYGYTF
.	few	TRBJ1-3	TRBV7-2	TGTGCCAGCAGGTACACAGGGTTCGGAAACACCATATATTTT	CASRYTGFGNTIYF
TRBD2	.	TRBJ2-7	TRBV6-5	TGTGCCAGCAGTTACCTAGCGGGGAACACCTACGAGCAGTACTTC	CASSYLAGNTYEQYF
.	few	TRBJ2-2	TRBV24-1	TGTGCCACCAGTGACACAAATGGACGGACGAACACCGGGGAGCTGTTTTTT	CATSDTNGRTNTGELFF
TRBD2	.	TRBJ2-1	TRBV4-2	TGTGCCAGCAGCCAAGGTCACGGGGGGGGCCTCAATGAGCAGTTCTTC	CASSQGHGGGLNEQFF
.	.	TRBJ1-5	TRBV30	TGTGCCTGGAGTGTCGGAAGCAATCAGCCCCAGCATTTT	CAWSVGSNQPQHF
TRBD2	many	TRBJ2-1	TRBV29-1	TGCAGCGTTGACACCCTAGCGGCTCGGGCCAATGAGCAGTTCTTC	CSVDTLAARANEQFF
TRBD1	few	TRBJ1-6	TRBV7-2	TGTGCCAGCAGCTTAGACAGGGGAAGTTCACCCCTCCACTTT	CASSLDRGSSPLHF
.	.	TRBJ2-5	TRBV27	TGTGCCAGCAGTTGGGGGGACGCACGAGAGACCCAGTACTTC	CASSWGDARETQYF
.	.	TRBJ2-2	TRBV7-9	TGTGCCAGCAGCCCATCCGGGTCCTACACCGGGGAGCTGTTTTTT	CASSPSGSYTGELFF
.	few	TRBJ2-2	TRBV9	TGTGCCAGCAGTGGGTCAAGGGGCACCGGGGAGCTGTTTTTT	CASSGSRGTGELFF
TRBD2	.	TRBJ2-5	TRBV5-6	TGTGCCAGCCGGGAAGGACTAGCGGGGCCCCAGTACTTC	CASREGLAGPQYF
TRBD1	many	TRBJ1-1	TRBV6-2/TRBV6-3	TGTGCCAGCAGTTACCGGGACAGGTCCGCTGAAGCTTTCTTT	CASSYRDRSAEAFF
TRBD1	.	TRBJ2-1	TRBV5-8	TGTGCCAGCAGCATGGGGACAGGGCTGGGTACAAATGAGCAGTTCTTC	CASSMGTGLGTNEQFF
.	.	TRBJ1-5	TRBV7-9	TGTGCCAGCAGCCCTCACGGGGGTTATAGCAATCAGCCCCAGCATTTT	CASSPHGGYSNQPQHF
TRBD1	.	TRBJ1-2	TRBV12-3/TRBV12-4	TGTGCCAGCAGTTTAAGGACAGGGGGCTCCGATGGCTACACCTTC	CASSLRTGGSDGYTF
.	few	TRBJ2-3	TRBV5-4	TGTGCCAGCAGCTATGGACTTTTCACAGATACGCAGTATTTT	CASSYGLFTDTQYF
.	.	TRBJ1-2	TRBV25-1	TGTGCCAGCAGTGAATCGGGGTATCGGGGCTACACCTTC	CASSESGYRGYTF
.	few	TRBJ1-3	TRBV7-8	TGTGCCAGCAGACCTCCGGACACGAGCTCTGGAAACACCATATATTTT	CASRPPDTSSGNTIYF
.	many	TRBJ2-2	TRBV10-1	TGCGCCAGCAGTCAACAGGGCCGGGGCACCGGGGAGCTGTTTTTT	CASSQQGRGTGELFF
TRBD2	.	TRBJ2-1	TRBV4-2	TGTGCCAGCAGCCAGGGAACCGGGCTACTAGCGGGGGGCTACAATGAGCAGTTCTTC	CASSQGTGLLAGGYNEQFF
.	many	TRBJ2-7	TRBV5-1	TGCGCCAGCAGCTTTGTAGTTGTTGGCTCCTACGAGCAGTACTTC	CASSFVVVGSYEQYF
.	many	TRBJ2-7	TRBV9	TGTGCCAGCAGCGTAAGACCACGGGACAAGACCTACGAGCAGTACTTC	CASSVRPRDKTYEQYF
.	few	TRBJ2-3	TRBV7-6	TGTGCCAGCAGCCTGCTCTTCTCGTTGCCAGATACGCAGTATTTT	CASSLLFSLPDTQYF
.	once	TRBJ1-2	TRBV6-5	TGTGCCAGCAGTTACTCGCCGGACAACTATGGCTACACCTTC	CASSYSPDNYGYTF
TRBD1	.	TRBJ1-1	TRBV9	TGTGCCAGCAGCGCAGGGACAGCTGAAGCTTTCTTT	CASSAGTAEAFF
TRBD1	few	TRBJ2-7	TRBV5-1	TGCGCCAGCAGCACCGGGACAGGAATATACGAGCAGTACTTC	CASSTGTGIYEQYF
.	few	TRBJ1-5	TRBV7-2	TGTGCCAGCAGCGCCAGGGGCCCCCTTCAGCCCCAGCATTTT	CASSARGPLQPQHF
TRBD2	few	TRBJ2-3	TRBV7-9	TGTGCCAGCAGCCCCTCATGGACTAGCGGGGGCACAGATACGCAGTATTTT	CASSPSWTSGGTDTQYF
.	.	TRBJ1-3	TRBV6-2/TRBV6-3	TGTGCCAGCAGACAGGCTGTGAGCTCTGGAAACACCATATATTTT	CASRQAVSSGNTIYF
.	many	TRBJ1-5	TRBV9	TGTGCCAGCAGCGAAGAAGGGTATAGCAATCAGCCCCAGCATTTT	CASSEEGYSNQPQHF
.	.	TRBJ2-2	TRBV29-1	TGCAGCGTTGAATGGGACCCGACGGGGGAGCTGTTTTTT	CSVEWDPTGELFF
.	many	TRBJ2-3	TRBV7-2	TGTGCCAGCAGCTTAGCCCCTAGCGATGGTCCGGATACGCAGTATTTT	CASSLAPSDGPDTQYF
TRBD2	few	TRBJ2-2	TRBV6-1	TGTGCCAGCAGGTCCGGGACTAGAACGACCGGGGAGCTGTTTTTT	CASRSGTRTTGELFF
.	.	TRBJ2-7	TRBV15	TGTGCCACCAGCAGTCCACCCCGGGGGATATACGAGCAGTACTTC	CATSSPPRGIYEQYF
.	.	TRBJ1-1	TRBV5-1	TGCGCCAGCAGCCATGAGACGGTGAACACTGAAGCTTTCTTT	CASSHETVNTEAFF